Below, 27 T cell receptor beta chains from the same sample are listed, as sequenced in a study of T cells in women clearing cervical HPV infection. The table came from immunoSEQ multiplex PCR; TCRdb's copy has only in-frame clones and leaves some out. The record lists about 24,000 clones, of which the ten most abundant hold approximately 5.5%. The sample taken for sequencing was blood buffy coat. Every receptor here comes from a woman between 18 and 75 years old with a cervical HPV16 infection that either progressed to CIN3+ or cleared (not recorded which).

In the case of this clone: The read comes to an end 3 residues before the CDR3 does, leaving the germline J gene to fill in the end. The chain combines TRBV7-9 with TRBJ2-4; maybe TRBD1 (5 bases). The CDR3 contains 15 residues. In germline, CDR1 is SEHNR, CDR2 FQNEAQ (reference sequence). CDR3 DNA (partial): TGTGCCAGCAGCTTGGGGCCAGGAGCCTACTATGGT. Translation gives CASSLGPGAYYG. The full-length CDR3 reads as CASSLGPGAYYGQYF.

Remarks on this clone: The observed sequence ends 3 residues before the CDR3 terminus, with the missing tail filled in from the germline J gene. The chain has TRBV2 and TRBJ1-2; no definite D call. The V end was cut by 1 base, the J end by 2 bases, with 5 bases between. The V gene's germline CDR1 is SNHLY and CDR2 FYNNEI. This CDR3 comprises 13 residues. The CDR3 reads CASSEEQNYGYTF. The sequenced part of the CDR3 DNA is TGTGCCAGCAGTGAAGAACAGAACTATGGC.

In regard to this clone: The read stops 3 residues short of the end of the CDR3; the missing end is completed from the germline J gene. The chain carries TRBV18 and TRBJ2-1; unclear D gene. Looked up from germline, CDR1 is KGHSH and CDR2 is LQKENI. The CDR3 is made up of 13 amino acids. Deletions cut 6 bases from V and 3 bases from J, with 9 bases between. The part of the CDR3 DNA that was read is TGTGCCAGCTCGCGCCCGTACTACAATGAG. Its translation is CASSRPYYNE. The CDR3 reads in full as CASSRPYYNEQFF. Combining the CDR3 with reference TRBV18 and TRBJ2-1 gives the whole variable domain NAGVMQNPRHLVRRRGQEARLRCSPMKGHSHVYWYRQLPEEGLKFMVYLQKENIIDESGMPKERFSAEFPKEGPSILRIQQVVRGDSAAYFCASSRPYYNEQFFGPGTRLTVL.

This clone counts as medium-sized by frequency. The read comes to an end 3 residues before the CDR3 does, leaving the germline J gene to fill in the end. The chain combines TRBV20-1 with TRBJ2-3; D ambiguous. This CDR3 contains 14 residues. The germline V and J ends were trimmed by 0 bases and 6 bases, with 13 bases remaining between them. Germline-derived CDR1 and CDR2 are DFQATT and SNEGSKA (reference sequence). CDR3 loop: CSARDRIGWDTQYF. The sequenced CDR3 bases are TGCAGTGCTAGAGATCGAATCGGGTGGGATACG.

About this clone itself: Coverage ceases 3 residues before the CDR3 finishes, and the germline J gene fills in the end. This sequence joins TRBV7-3 and TRBJ2-5, with D possibly TRBD1 on 5 matching bases. This CDR3 has 15 amino acids. Germline-derived CDR1 and CDR2 are SGHTA and FQGTGA. The V end was cut by 2 bases, the J end by 4 bases, with 14 bases between. The CDR3 DNA, read in part, is TGTGCCAGCAGCTTATATGGGGCGGATATAGAGACC. Its translation is CASSLYGADIET. The whole CDR3 reads CASSLYGADIETQYF.

As regards this clone: The read gets to within 3 residues of the CDR3 end, and the germline J gene fills in the rest. The sample carries other DNA sequences with the same CDR3. V usage is TRBV18 and J usage is TRBJ2-1, with D maybe TRBD1 (6 bases). Germline V gives CDR1 KGHSH, CDR2 LQKENI. This CDR3 region has 14 residues. Trimming took 6 bases from V and 5 from J, leaving 14 bases between them. The covered CDR3 bases are TGTGCCAGCTCCCCCCCGACAGGCCACAATGAG. As protein: CASSPPTGHNE. The full CDR3 protein reads CASSPPTGHNEQFF.

In the case of this clone: The missing CDR3 end, 3 residues past where the read stops, is filled in from the germline J gene. This chain joins TRBV7-2 and TRBJ2-4; D is ambiguous. This CDR3 comprises 13 residues. In germline, CDR1 is SGHTA, CDR2 FQGNSA. The CDR3: CASSPSANYGQYF. CDR3 DNA, as far as it was read: TGTGCCAGCAGCCCCTCGGCTAACTATGGT.

Of note for this clone: Read data end 3 residues before the CDR3 end; the end is taken from the germline J gene. The chain joins TRBV7-6 to TRBJ1-2; D is possibly TRBD1 (5 bases). The CDR3 has 14 amino acids. CDR1 and CDR2 from the germline V gene are SGHVS and FNYEAQ. The CDR3 spells CASSYTSGRGDYTF. The covered CDR3 bases are TGTGCCAGCAGCTACACTAGCGGGAGGGGTGAC.

As concerns this clone: The CDR3 extends 3 residues past the end of the read, so its final part is completed from the germline J gene. The chain has TRBV19 and TRBJ1-1; no definite D call. The CDR3 is 14 amino acids. The germline V gene encodes CDR1 LNHDA and CDR2 SQIVND (reference sequence). V gave up 1 base and J gave up 2 bases, with 8 bases separating them. The DNA read from the CDR3 is TGTGCCAGTAGTATAGGGAGCGGTAACACTGAA. It is translated as CASSIGSGNTE. The entire CDR3 is CASSIGSGNTEAFF.

Comment on this clone: The read ends 3 residues shy of where the CDR3 ends; the end is completed using the germline J gene. The chain combines TRBV14 with TRBJ1-4, with 11 bases identical to TRBD1. The germline CDR1 and CDR2 sequences are SGHDN and FVKESK. This CDR3 has 15 residues. The covered CDR3 bases are TGTGCCAGCAGCCAAGGGACAGGGGGCGGTTGGAAA. It encodes CASSQGTGGGWK. From start to end, the CDR3 is CASSQGTGGGWKLFF.

For this clone: The read stops 3 residues short of the end of the CDR3; the missing end is completed from the germline J gene. This rearrangement joins TRBV7-8 to TRBJ2-7; 11 bases align to TRBD2. Germline assignment: CDR1 SGHVS and CDR2 FQNEAQ. CDR3 length equals 15 residues. Trimming cost V 6 bases and J 0 bases; bases outside gene matches: 4. CDR3: CASSPSGGTSYEQYF. CDR3 DNA (partial): TGTGCCAGCAGTCCTAGCGGGGGGACCTCCTACGAG.

Remarks on this clone: The observed sequence ends 3 residues before the CDR3 terminus, with the missing tail filled in from the germline J gene. V usage is TRBV13 and J usage is TRBJ2-3, with 10 bases that match TRBD2. CDR1 is PRHDT and CDR2 is FYEKMQ in the germline V gene (reference sequence). The CDR3 is 16 amino acids. Germline trimming cut 4 bases from V and 4 bases from J; bases unmatched to any gene: 8. The CDR3 bases that were read are TGTGCCAGCAGCTCGAAAGCGGGGGGGGCACCAGATACG. Encoded protein: CASSSKAGGAPDT. The entire CDR3 sequence reads CASSSKAGGAPDTQYF.

About this clone itself: The read terminates 3 residues ahead of where the CDR3 ends, so the germline J gene completes it. The chain is built from TRBV4-1 and TRBJ2-3; the match to TRBD1 covers 8 bases. The ends lost 2 bases at V and 4 bases at J; junction bases unmatched: 8. Germline V lookup: CDR1 MGHRA, CDR2 YSYEKL. This CDR3 is built from 16 residues. The CDR3 region is CASSQPNRGVADTQYF. The covered CDR3 bases are TGCGCCAGCAGCCAACCCAACAGGGGGGTGGCAGATACG.

In the case of this clone: The CDR3 extends 3 residues past the end of the read, so its final part is completed from the germline J gene. The chain joins TRBV18 to TRBJ2-3, with a weak D call TRBD2 (6 bases). Per germline, CDR1 KGHSH and CDR2 LQKENI. There are 13 residues in the CDR3. Incomplete CDR3 DNA: TGTGCCAGCTCACCACCCGGGGGAGAGACG. Its protein is CASSPPGGET. The whole CDR3 protein reads CASSPPGGETQYF.

To note about this clone: The read ends 3 residues before the CDR3 terminus; that terminus is restored from the germline J gene. The chain couples TRBV6-1 to TRBJ2-1, with 9 bases aligning to TRBD1. V lost 0 bases and J lost 7; bases outside the gene matches: 1. CDR3 size: 14 residues. Looked up from germline, CDR1 is MNHNS and CDR2 is SASEGT. CDR3 protein: CASSEATGGNEQFF. The CDR3 DNA, read in part, is TGTGCCAGCAGTGAAGCGACAGGGGGTAATGAG.

Concerning this clone itself: The CDR3 end is not reached by the read, which stops 3 residues before it; the germline J gene fills it in. V usage is TRBV19 and J usage is TRBJ1-5; D gene unclear. V was clipped by 6 bases and J by 5 bases, with 8 bases between them. This CDR3 region has 12 residues. The germline V gene has CDR1 LNHDA and CDR2 SQIVND (reference sequence). The CDR3 sequence: CASRTGDQPQHF. CDR3 DNA, as far as it was read: TGTGCCAGTAGGACGGGTGATCAGCCC.

With regard to this clone: Sequencing ends 3 residues short of the CDR3 end; the germline J gene provides the rest. The V call is TRBV20-1, the J call TRBJ2-4; TRBD1 matches 8 bases. V shed 1 base and J 7 bases; nucleotides not matched to a gene: 3. This CDR3 has 13 residues. Germline V gene sequence: CDR1 DFQATT, CDR2 SNEGSKA (reference sequence). The CDR3 protein is CSARGQGMNIQYF. CDR3 bases read: TGCAGTGCTAGAGGACAGGGGATGAACATT.

About this clone itself: The missing CDR3 end, 3 residues past where the read stops, is filled in from the germline J gene. V and J are TRBV7-2 and TRBJ2-7, with 8 bases that match TRBD1. Germline V CDR1 and CDR2: SGHTA, FQGNSA. Trimming cost V 3 bases and J 3 bases; bases outside gene matches: 7. The CDR3 is made up of 15 amino acids. The sequenced part of the CDR3 DNA is TGTGCCAGCAGCTTTACGACCGGGACAGGCTACGAG. Translating it yields CASSFTTGTGYE. The full CDR3 sequence reads CASSFTTGTGYEQYF.

This clone registers medium-sized (0.01 to 0.1%) by frequency. Sequencing ends 3 residues short of the CDR3 end; the germline J gene provides the rest. This chain joins TRBV19 and TRBJ2-4; possible D gene TRBD1, 5 bases. Between the trimmed V and J ends, which lost 8 bases and 0 bases, there was a span of 20 bases. This CDR3 contains 17 residues. CDR1 is LNHDA and CDR2 is SQIVND in the germline V gene (reference sequence). Incomplete CDR3 DNA: TGTGCCAGTGGGTCCAGGCAGGGAAATCTAGCCAAAAACATT. This gives the protein CASGSRQGNLAKNI. The complete CDR3 protein is CASGSRQGNLAKNIQYF.

With regard to this clone: Other DNA sequences from this sample encode an identical CDR3 as well. The CDR3 bases that were read are TGTGCCAGCTCACGGACAGCTAACACTGAA. This codes for CASSRTANTE. The whole CDR3 protein is CASSRTANTEAFF. This rearrangement joins TRBV18 to TRBJ1-1; a weak D match, TRBD1 (6 bases). The read ends 3 residues before the CDR3 terminus; that terminus is restored from the germline J gene. V shed 4 bases and J shed 2 bases, with 8 bases lying between them. Germline lookup yields CDR1 KGHSH and CDR2 LQKENI. The CDR3 length is 13 residues.

For this clone: The read terminates 3 residues ahead of where the CDR3 ends, so the germline J gene completes it. This chain joins TRBV18 and TRBJ1-2, with D tentatively TRBD1 (5 bases). Germline-derived CDR1 and CDR2 are KGHSH and LQKENI. The length of the CDR3 is 14 residues. The sequenced CDR3 bases are TGTGCCAGCTCACCTGGGACTCAGAGGGATACC. The encoded protein is CASSPGTQRDT. The CDR3 reads in full as CASSPGTQRDTYTF.

A note on this clone: The CDR3 end lies 3 residues beyond the end of the read and is filled in from the germline J gene. V usage is TRBV2 and J usage is TRBJ1-2; 10 nucleotides match TRBD1. CDR1 and CDR2 from the germline V gene are SNHLY and FYNNEI. The CDR3 sequence is 14 residues long. V dropped 7 bases and J dropped 6; count of bases not matched to a gene: 8. The CDR3 sequence: CASNPGQGPDGYTF. The covered CDR3 bases are TGTGCCAGCAACCCGGGACAGGGGCCGGATGGC.

As for this clone: Read sequence stops 3 residues before the CDR3 end, and the germline J gene provides the missing end. The V gene is TRBV20-1, the J gene TRBJ2-1; the D is unclear. Trimming removed 6 bases from V and 2 bases from J, with 8 bases in between. The CDR3 consists of 12 residues. Germline V gene data show CDR1 as DFQATT and CDR2 as SNEGSKA (reference sequence). The DNA read from the CDR3 is TGCAGTGCCCCCAGGACCTACAATGAG. This sequence encodes CSAPRTYNE. In full, the CDR3 reads CSAPRTYNEQFF.

As regards this clone: The sequence runs out 3 residues before the end of the CDR3; the remainder is reconstructed from the germline J gene. The gene calls are TRBV5-1 and TRBJ2-1, with 11 bases aligning to TRBD2. Trimming removed 4 bases from V and 9 bases from J; junction bases left unmatched: 18. Per the germline V gene, CDR1 is SGHRS and CDR2 is YFSETQ. The CDR3 is made up of 18 amino acids. Incomplete CDR3 DNA: TGCGCCAGCAGCCCTGTGGGTTCTAGCGGGAGGACATCCGCTGAG. This codes for CASSPVGSSGRTSAE. The whole CDR3 sequence reads CASSPVGSSGRTSAEQFF.

On this clone itself: The sequenced fragment ends 3 residues before the CDR3 boundary, so the rest is inferred from the germline J gene. The J gene is TRBJ2-5, the V gene TRBV12-3 or TRBV12-4; TRBD2 aligns across 11 bases. Trimming took 3 bases from V and 5 from J; bases not matched to a gene: 5. This CDR3 spans 15 amino acids. The part of the CDR3 DNA that was read is TGTGCCAGCAGTTTTCTAGCGGGGGGCTGGGAGACC. The encoded protein is CASSFLAGGWET. The full CDR3 protein is CASSFLAGGWETQYF.

Comments on this clone: The observed sequence ends 3 residues before the CDR3 terminus, with the missing tail filled in from the germline J gene. The chain recombines TRBV5-1 with TRBJ2-2; 10 nucleotides line up with TRBD1. The germline gives CDR1 SGHRS, CDR2 YFSETQ. The V gene end was trimmed by 4 bases and the J gene end by 5 bases; junction bases not matched to a gene: 5. The CDR3 sequence is 15 residues long. The CDR3 region is CASSRGQGETGELFF. The DNA read from the CDR3 is TGCGCCAGCAGCAGAGGACAGGGGGAAACCGGGGAG.

A word on this clone: Read sequence stops 3 residues before the CDR3 end, and the germline J gene provides the missing end. The V gene is TRBV4-1, the J gene TRBJ2-5, with a tentative D call TRBD2 (5 bases). The germline gives CDR1 MGHRA, CDR2 YSYEKL. Trimming removed 3 bases from V and 5 bases from J, with 19 bases in between. The CDR3 contains 16 residues. CDR3 amino acids: CASSQATLDLGETQYF. The covered CDR3 bases are TGCGCCAGCAGCCAGGCGACCCTGGACTTGGGGGAGACC.